The following is a T cell receptor (beta chain) sequence with its context. The target antigen is unknown. This CDR3 region has 16 residues. Trimming stripped 2 bases from V and 2 bases from J, with 16 bases between. CDR1 is SGHAT, CDR2 FQNNGV, per germline. These data come from a study of PD-L1 blockade in urothelial cancer. Study background: Most patients, about 85% of the roughly 30, were males with bladder-origin cancer. Before enrollment, 0 to 3 chemotherapy regimens had been given to patients. Researchers found blood samples held a median of roughly 140,000 T cells.

TCRdb's table, derived via immunoSEQ multiplex PCR, lists solely in-frame clones and lacks some. Of more than 90,000 clones in the sample, roughly 85% were seen once. Time point noted: peripheral blood 6 weeks after treatment start. General observations from the study: Tumor-associated clones in blood expanded more at 3 weeks in durable-benefit patients.

This rearrangement joins TRBV11-2 to TRBJ2-7; D is perhaps TRBD2 (5 bases). The sample here was PBMCs, taken around atezolizumab (anti-PD-L1) treatment. The TCR comes from a man between 65 and 80 years old with urothelial cancer. For the CDR3, the DNA is TGTGCCAGCAGCTTAATTCTGGAGGTTCGTCCCTACGAGCAGTACTTC. Protein: CASSLILEVRPYEQYF.